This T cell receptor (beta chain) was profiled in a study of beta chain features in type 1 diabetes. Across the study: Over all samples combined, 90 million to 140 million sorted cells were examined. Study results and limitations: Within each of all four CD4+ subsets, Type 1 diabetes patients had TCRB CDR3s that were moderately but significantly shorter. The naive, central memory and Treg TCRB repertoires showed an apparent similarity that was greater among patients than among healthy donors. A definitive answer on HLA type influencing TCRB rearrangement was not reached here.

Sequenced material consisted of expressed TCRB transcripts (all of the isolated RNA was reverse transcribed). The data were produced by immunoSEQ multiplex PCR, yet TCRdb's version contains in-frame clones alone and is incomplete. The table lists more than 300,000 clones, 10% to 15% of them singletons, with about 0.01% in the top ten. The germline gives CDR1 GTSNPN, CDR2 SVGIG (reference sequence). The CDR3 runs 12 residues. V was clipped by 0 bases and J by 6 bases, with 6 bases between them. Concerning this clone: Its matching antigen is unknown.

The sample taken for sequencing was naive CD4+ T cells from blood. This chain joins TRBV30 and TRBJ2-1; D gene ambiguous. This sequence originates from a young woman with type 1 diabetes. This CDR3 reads CAWSVYLNEQFF. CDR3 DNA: TGTGCCTGGAGTGTTTATCTCAATGAGCAGTTCTTC.